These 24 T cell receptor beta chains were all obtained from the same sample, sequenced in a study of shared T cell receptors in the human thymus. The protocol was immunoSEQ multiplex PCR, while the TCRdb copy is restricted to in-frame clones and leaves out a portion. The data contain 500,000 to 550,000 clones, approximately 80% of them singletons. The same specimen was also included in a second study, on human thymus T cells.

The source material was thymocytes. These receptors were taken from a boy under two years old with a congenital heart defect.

For the CDR3, the DNA is TGTGCCAGCAGTTTCGGGGGTACGGTCTACGAGCAGTACTTC. Translating it yields CASSFGGTVYEQYF. The V gene is TRBV27, the J gene TRBJ2-7; possibly TRBD2 for D (6 bases). The CDR3 is 14 amino acids. Germline-derived CDR1 and CDR2 are MNHEY and SMNVEV (reference sequence). The germline V and J ends were trimmed by 3 bases and 3 bases, with 12 bases remaining between them.

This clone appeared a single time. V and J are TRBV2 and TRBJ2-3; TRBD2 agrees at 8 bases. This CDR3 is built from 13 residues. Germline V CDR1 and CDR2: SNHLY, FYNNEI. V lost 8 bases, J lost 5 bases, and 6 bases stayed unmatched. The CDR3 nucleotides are TGTGCCAGCCGGGGGGGGAGTAAAGATACGCAGTATTTT. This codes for CASRGGSKDTQYF.

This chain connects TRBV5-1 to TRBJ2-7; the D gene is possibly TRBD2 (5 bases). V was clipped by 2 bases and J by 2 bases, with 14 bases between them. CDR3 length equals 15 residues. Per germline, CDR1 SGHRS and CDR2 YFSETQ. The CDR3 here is CASSFFLGVPYEQYF. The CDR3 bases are TGCGCCAGCAGCTTTTTTCTCGGGGTTCCCTACGAGCAGTACTTC.

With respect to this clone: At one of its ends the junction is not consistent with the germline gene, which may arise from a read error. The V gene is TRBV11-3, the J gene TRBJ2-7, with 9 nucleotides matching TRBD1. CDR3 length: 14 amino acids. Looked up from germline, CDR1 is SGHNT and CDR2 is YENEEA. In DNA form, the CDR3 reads TGTGCCAGCCAACCCCGGGACAGGGTCTACGAGCAATACTTC. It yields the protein CASQPRDRVYEQYF.

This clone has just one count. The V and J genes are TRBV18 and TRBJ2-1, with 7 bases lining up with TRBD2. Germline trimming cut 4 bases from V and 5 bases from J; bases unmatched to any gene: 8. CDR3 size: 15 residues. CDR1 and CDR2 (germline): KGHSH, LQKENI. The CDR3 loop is CASSRLLAEHNEQFF. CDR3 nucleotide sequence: TGTGCCAGCTCACGGCTCCTAGCGGAACACAATGAGCAGTTCTTC.

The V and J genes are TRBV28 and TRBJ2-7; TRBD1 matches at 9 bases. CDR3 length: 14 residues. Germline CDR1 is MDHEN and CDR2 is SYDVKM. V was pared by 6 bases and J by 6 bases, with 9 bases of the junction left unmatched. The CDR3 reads CASRPQGASGEQYF. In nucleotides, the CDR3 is TGTGCCAGCAGACCACAGGGGGCTAGTGGCGAGCAGTACTTC.

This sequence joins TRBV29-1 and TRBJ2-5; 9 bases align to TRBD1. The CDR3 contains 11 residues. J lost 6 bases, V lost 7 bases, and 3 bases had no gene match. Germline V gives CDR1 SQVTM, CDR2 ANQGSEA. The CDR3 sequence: CSATGGKTQYF. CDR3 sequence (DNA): TGCAGCGCGACAGGGGGAAAGACCCAGTACTTC.

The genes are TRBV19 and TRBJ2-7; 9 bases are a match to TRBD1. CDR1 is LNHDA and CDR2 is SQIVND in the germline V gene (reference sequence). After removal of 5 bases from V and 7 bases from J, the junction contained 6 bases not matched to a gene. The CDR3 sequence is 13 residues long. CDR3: CASSHRGLGEQYF. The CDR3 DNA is TGTGCCAGTAGTCACAGGGGGCTGGGGGAGCAGTACTTC. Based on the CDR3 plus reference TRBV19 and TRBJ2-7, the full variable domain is DGGITQSPKYLFRKEGQNVTLSCEQNLNHDAMYWYRQDPGQGLRLIYYSQIVNDFQKGDIAEGYSVSREKKESFPLTVTSAQKNPTAFYLCASSHRGLGEQYFGPGTRLTVT.

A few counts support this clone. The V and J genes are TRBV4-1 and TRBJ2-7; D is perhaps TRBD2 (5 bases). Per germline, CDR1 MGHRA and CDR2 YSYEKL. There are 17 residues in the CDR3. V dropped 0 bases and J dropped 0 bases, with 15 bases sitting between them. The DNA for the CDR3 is TGCGCCAGCAGCCAAGATCCCGACTACCAAAGCTCCTACGAGCAGTACTTC. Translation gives CASSQDPDYQSSYEQYF.

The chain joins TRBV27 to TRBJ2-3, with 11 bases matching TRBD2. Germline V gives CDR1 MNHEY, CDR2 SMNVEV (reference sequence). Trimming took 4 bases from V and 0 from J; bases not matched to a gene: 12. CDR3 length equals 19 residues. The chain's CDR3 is CASSSLYSGRGSSTDTQYF. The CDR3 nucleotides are TGTGCCAGCAGTTCCCTTTATAGCGGGAGGGGATCTAGCACAGATACGCAGTATTTT.

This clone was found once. The CDR3 DNA reads as TGTGCCACCCACTTCCGGGACACCCACACTGAAGCTTTCTTT. Translation gives CATHFRDTHTEAFF. The rearrangement joins TRBV10-3 to TRBJ1-1; a possible D gene is TRBD1 (6 bases). CDR1 is ENHRY, CDR2 SYGVKD, per germline. Trimming took off 10 bases at V and 3 bases at J, with 18 bases between the two ends. The CDR3 runs 14 residues.

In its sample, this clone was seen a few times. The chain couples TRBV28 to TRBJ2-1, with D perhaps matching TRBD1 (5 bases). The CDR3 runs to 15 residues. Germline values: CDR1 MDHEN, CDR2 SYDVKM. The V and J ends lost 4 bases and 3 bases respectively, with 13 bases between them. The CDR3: CASSSFRVGYNEQFF. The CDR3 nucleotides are TGTGCCAGCAGTTCCTTCAGGGTGGGCTACAATGAGCAGTTCTTC.

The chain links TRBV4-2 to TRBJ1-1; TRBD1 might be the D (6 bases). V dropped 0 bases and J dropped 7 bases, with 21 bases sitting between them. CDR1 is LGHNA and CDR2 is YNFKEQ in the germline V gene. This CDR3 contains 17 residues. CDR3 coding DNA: TGTGCCAGCAGCCAAGAGGGGGGCACAAAAGGGAGGGGTGAAGCTTTCTTT. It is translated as CASSQEGGTKGRGEAFF.

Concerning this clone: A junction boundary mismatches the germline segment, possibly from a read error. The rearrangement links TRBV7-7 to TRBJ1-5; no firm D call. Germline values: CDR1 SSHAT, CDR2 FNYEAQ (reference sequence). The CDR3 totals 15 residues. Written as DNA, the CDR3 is TGTGCTAGCACCCCCCCTCGGAGGTCCAATCAGCCCCAGCATTTT. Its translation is CASTPPRRSNQPQHF. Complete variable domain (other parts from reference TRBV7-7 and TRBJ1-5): GAGVSQSPRYKVTKRGQDVTLRCDPISSHATLYWYQQALGQGPEFLTYFNYEAQPDKSGLPSDRFSAERPEGSISTLTIQRTEQRDSAMYRCASTPPRRSNQPQHFGDGTRLSIL.

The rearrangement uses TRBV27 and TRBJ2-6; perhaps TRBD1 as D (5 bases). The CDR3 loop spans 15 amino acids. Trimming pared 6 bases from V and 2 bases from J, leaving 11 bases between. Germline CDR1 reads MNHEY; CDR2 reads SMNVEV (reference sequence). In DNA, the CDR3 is TGTGCCAGCAGACCAGGGCTGGCTGGGGCCAACGTCCTGACTTTC. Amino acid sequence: CASRPGLAGANVLTF.

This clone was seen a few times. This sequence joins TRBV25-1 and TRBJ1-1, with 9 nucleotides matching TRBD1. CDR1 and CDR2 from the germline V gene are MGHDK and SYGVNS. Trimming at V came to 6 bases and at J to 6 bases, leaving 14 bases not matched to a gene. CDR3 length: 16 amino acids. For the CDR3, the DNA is TGTGCCAGCAGCGAGGACAGGGGCGGGGGAACGGCTGAAGCTTTCTTT. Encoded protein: CASSEDRGGGTAEAFF.

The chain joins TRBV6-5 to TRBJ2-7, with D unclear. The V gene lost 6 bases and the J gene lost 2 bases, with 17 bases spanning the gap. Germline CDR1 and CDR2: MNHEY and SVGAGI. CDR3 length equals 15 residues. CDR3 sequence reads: CASSQVRIQPYEQYF. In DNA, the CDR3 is TGTGCCAGCAGCCAAGTGAGGATCCAACCCTACGAGCAGTACTTC.

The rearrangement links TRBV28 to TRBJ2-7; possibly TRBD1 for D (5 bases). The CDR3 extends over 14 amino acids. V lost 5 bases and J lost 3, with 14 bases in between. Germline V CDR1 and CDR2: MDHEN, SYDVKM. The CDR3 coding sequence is TGTGCCAGCAGTCCCCGGGCAGGGATCTACGAGCAGTACTTC. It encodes CASSPRAGIYEQYF.

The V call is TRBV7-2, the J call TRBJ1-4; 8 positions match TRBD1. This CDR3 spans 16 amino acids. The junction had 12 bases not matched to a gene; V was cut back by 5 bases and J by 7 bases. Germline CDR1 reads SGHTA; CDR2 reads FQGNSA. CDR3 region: CASSPPKQGVGEKLFF. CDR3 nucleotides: TGTGCCAGCAGCCCCCCGAAACAGGGGGTAGGTGAAAAACTGTTTTTT.

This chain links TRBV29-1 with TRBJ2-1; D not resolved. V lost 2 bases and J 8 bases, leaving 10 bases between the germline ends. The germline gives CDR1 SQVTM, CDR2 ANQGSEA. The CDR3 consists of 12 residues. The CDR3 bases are TGCAGCGTTGAACCCAGAATCCATGAGCAGTTCTTC. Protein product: CSVEPRIHEQFF.

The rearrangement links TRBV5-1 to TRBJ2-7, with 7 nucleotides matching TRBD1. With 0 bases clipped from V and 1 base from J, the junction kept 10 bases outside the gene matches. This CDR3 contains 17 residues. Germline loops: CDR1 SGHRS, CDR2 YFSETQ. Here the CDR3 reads CASSLEGTVGSSYEQYF. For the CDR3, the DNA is TGCGCCAGCAGCTTGGAGGGGACAGTTGGGTCTTCCTACGAGCAGTACTTC.

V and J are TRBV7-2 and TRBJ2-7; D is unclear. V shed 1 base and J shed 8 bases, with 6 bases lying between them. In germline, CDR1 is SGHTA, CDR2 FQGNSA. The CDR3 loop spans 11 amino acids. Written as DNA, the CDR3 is TGTGCCAGCAGCTTAGTTGGCCAGCAGTACTTC. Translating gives CASSLVGQQYF.

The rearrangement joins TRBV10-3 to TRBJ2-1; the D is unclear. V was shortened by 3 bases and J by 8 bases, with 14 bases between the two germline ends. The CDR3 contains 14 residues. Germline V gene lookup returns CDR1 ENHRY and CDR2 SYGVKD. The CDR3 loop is CAISETTHDDEQFF. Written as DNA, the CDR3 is TGTGCCATCAGTGAAACTACCCACGACGATGAGCAGTTCTTC.

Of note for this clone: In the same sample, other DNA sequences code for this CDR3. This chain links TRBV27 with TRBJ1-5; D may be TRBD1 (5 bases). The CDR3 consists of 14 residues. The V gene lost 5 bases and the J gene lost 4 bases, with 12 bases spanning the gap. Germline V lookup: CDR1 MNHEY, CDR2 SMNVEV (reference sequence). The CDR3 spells CASSTGGGNQPQHF. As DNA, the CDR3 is TGTGCCAGCAGTACCGGCGGGGGAAATCAGCCCCAGCATTTT.